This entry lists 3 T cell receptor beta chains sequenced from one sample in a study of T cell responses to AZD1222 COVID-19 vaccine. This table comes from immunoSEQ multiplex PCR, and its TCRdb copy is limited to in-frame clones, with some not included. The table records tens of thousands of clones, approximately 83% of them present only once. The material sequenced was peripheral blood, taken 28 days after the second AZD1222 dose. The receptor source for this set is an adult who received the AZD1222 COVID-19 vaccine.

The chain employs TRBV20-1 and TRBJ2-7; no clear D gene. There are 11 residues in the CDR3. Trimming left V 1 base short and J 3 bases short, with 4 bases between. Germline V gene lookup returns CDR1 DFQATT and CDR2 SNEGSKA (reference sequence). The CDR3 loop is CSARVHYEQYF. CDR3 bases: TGCAGTGCTAGAGTACACTACGAGCAGTACTTC.

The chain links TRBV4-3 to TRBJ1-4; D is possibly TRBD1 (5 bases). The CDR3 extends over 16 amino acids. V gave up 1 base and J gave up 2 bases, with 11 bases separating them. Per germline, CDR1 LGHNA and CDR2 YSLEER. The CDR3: CASSQGGGRTNEKLFF. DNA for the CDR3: TGCGCCAGCAGCCAAGGGGGCGGGCGTACTAATGAAAAACTGTTTTTT.

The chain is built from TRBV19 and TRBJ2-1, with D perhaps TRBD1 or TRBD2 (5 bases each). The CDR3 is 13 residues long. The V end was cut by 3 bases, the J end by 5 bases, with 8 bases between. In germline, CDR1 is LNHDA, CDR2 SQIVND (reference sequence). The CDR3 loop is CASSIRGDNEQFF. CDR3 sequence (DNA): TGTGCCAGTAGTATTCGAGGGGACAATGAGCAGTTCTTC.